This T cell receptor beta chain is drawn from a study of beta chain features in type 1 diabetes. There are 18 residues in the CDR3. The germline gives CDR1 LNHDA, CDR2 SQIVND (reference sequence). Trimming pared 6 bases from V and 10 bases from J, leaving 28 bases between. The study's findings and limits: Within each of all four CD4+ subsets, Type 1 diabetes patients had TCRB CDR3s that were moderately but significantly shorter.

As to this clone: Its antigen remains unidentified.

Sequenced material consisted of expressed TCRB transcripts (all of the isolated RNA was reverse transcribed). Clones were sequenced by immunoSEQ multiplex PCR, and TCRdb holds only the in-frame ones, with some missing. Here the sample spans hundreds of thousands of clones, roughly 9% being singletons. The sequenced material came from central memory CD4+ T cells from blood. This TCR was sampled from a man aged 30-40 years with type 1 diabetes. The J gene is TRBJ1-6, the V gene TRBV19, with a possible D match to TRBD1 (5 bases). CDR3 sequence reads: CASSKERQHRGGVSPLHF. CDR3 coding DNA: TGTGCCAGTAGCAAAGAAAGACAACATCGGGGCGGTGTATCACCCCTCCACTTT.